The clone carrying this T cell receptor beta chain was picked up many times. What it binds is not known. The data originate from a study of T cells in Graves' hyperthyroidism and ophthalmopathy. Overall study results and limits: Within blood appeared most thyroid clonotypes that had expanded above 0.001.

With a duration under 2 months, the hyperthyroidism was newly diagnosed in patients aged 18 to 65. TCR beta CDR3 regions were amplified from RNA transcripts. HTBI primers were the set used in a first-round RT-PCR of the TCR CDR3. TCRdb re-called the multiplex PCR reads with MiXCR, one entry per CDR3 protein. The sample has approximately 870,000 distinct CDR3 sequences, about 38% seen once. Germline CDR1 SEHNR, CDR2 FQNEAQ (reference sequence). Trimming removed 0 bases at V and 0 bases at J, with 6 bases between. This CDR3 is 14 amino acids long. The chain joins TRBV7-9 to TRBJ2-7; D might be TRBD1 or TRBD2, each matching 5 bases. Sequenced: blood. This TCR came from a man younger than 35 with Graves' hyperthyroidism. This CDR3 is CASSLAGDSYEQYF. The CDR3 coding sequence is TGTGCCAGCAGCTTAGCGGGGGACTCCTACGAGCAGTACTTC.